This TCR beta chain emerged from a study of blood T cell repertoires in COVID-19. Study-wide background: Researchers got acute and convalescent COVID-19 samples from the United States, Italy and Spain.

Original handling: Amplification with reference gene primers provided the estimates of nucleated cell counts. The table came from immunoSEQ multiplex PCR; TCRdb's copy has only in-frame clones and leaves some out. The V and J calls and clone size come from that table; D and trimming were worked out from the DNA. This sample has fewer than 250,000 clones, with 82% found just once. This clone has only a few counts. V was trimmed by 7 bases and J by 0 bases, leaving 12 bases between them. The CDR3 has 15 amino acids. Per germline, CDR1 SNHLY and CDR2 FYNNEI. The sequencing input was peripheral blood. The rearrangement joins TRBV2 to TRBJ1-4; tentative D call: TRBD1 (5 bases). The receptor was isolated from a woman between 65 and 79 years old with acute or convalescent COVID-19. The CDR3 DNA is TGTGCCAGCACTGTGACAGCCACAACTAATGAAAAACTGTTTTTT. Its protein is CASTVTATTNEKLFF.